This T cell receptor (beta chain) was identified during a study of T cell responses to AZD1222 COVID-19 vaccine. Trimming pared 7 bases from V and 6 bases from J, leaving 16 bases between. This CDR3 is 13 amino acids long. Germline CDR1 and CDR2: SNHLY and FYNNEI. The method was immunoSEQ multiplex PCR; TCRdb's version includes in-frame clones alone and lacks a portion of them. Seen here are about 130,000 clones, approximately 90% observed once, and the top ten hold approximately 20%. Study-level findings and limits: Baseline seropositives among AZD1222 recipients totaled only five or six. Spike-specific TCR breadth and depth went up after people got two AZD1222 doses. Regions 160-218 and 743-854 held dominance among vaccine-associated CD4 TCRs, which spanned spike.

Points on this clone: The antigen remains unidentified.

The clonotype originates from an adult in good health. The sample was peripheral blood, taken on day 0 of AZD1222 vaccination. V and J are TRBV2 and TRBJ2-7; the D gene is possibly TRBD1 (6 bases). The CDR3 DNA is TGTGCCAGCACCCCTATAGGGGGAGCCGAGCAGTACTTC. Amino acids: CASTPIGGAEQYF.